Listed below are T cell receptor beta chains from one sample, sequenced in a study of CD8+CD57+ T cells in acquired aplastic anemia. One entry per CDR3 protein, called by TCRdb with MiXCR from the reads. Found here are fewer than 200,000 distinct CDR3 sequences, 55% to 80% of them singletons; the top ten hold under 60%. Sequences were obtained from sorted CD4+, CD8+, or CD8+CD57+ T cells (not recorded which) from PBMCs. These TCRs come from a human donor in good health. CDR3s include the opening cysteine and the closing phenylalanine or tryptophan. The order of the fields is J gene, V gene, D gene, clone size, CDR3 protein, CDR3 DNA. The D gene is left open where the match is weak. Rows give clone size only sometimes, using once, few, many, or a class for an expanded clone.

>TRBJ2-7|TRBV7-9|TRBD1|-
CASSPHPPGGYEQYF
TGTGCCAGCAGCCCACATCCCCCAGGGGGCTACGAGCAGTACTTC
>TRBJ1-6|TRBV2|-|-
CASRPLPYNTPLHF
TGTGCCAGTAGACCGTTGCCCTATAATACACCCCTCCACTTT
>TRBJ1-2|TRBV20-1|TRBD1|many
CSAREIGQDLYGYTF
TGCAGTGCTAGAGAAATTGGACAGGACCTCTATGGCTACACCTTC
>TRBJ2-3|TRBV20-1|TRBD1|few
CSARPDRGTDTQYF
TGCAGTGCTAGACCCGACAGGGGCACAGATACGCAGTATTTT
>TRBJ2-7|TRBV15|-|-
CATSRDQRGCRSYEQYF
TGTGCCACCAGCAGAGATCAAAGGGGTTGTCGCTCCTACGAGCAGTACTTC
>TRBJ1-2|TRBV20-1|-|-
CSTTQGTNYGYTF
TGCAGTACAACGCAGGGTACTAACTATGGCTACACCTTC
>TRBJ2-2|TRBV24-1|-|few
CATSDPARSEELFF
TGTGCCACCAGTGATCCGGCCCGGTCCGAGGAGCTGTTTTTT
>TRBJ2-5|TRBV9|-|few
CASSVVPGSAETQYF
TGTGCCAGCAGCGTAGTCCCAGGGTCGGCTGAGACCCAGTACTTC
>TRBJ2-7|TRBV20-1|TRBD1|few
CSARPTGGYEQYF
TGCAGTGCTAGACCGACAGGGGGCTACGAGCAGTACTTC
>TRBJ2-3|TRBV25-1|TRBD1|-
CASSDLDRVTDTQYF
TGTGCCAGCAGTGACCTCGACAGGGTCACAGATACGCAGTATTTT
>TRBJ1-6|TRBV7-3|-|-
CASSLRQRSPLHF
TGTGCCAGCAGCTTAAGGCAAAGGTCACCCCTCCACTTT
>TRBJ1-2|TRBV12-3/TRBV12-4|TRBD1|-
CASSSDRVYDYTF
TGTGCCAGCAGTTCGGACAGGGTCTACGACTACACCTTC
>TRBJ2-7|TRBV5-5|-|few
CASSFQSEQYF
TGTGCCAGCAGCTTTCAGAGCGAGCAGTACTTC
>TRBJ1-1|TRBV12-3/TRBV12-4|-|many
CASSPPGNIEAFF
TGTGCCAGCAGTCCCCCAGGGAACATTGAAGCTTTCTTT
>TRBJ1-2|TRBV30|-|-
CAWSVGPRVDYCYTF
TGTGCCTGGAGTGTAGGCCCCAGAGTTGACTATTGCTACACCTTC
>TRBJ1-1|TRBV20-1|-|-
CSATPLTGGKAEAFF
TGCAGTGCCACCCCGTTGACAGGTGGAAAAGCTGAAGCTTTCTTT